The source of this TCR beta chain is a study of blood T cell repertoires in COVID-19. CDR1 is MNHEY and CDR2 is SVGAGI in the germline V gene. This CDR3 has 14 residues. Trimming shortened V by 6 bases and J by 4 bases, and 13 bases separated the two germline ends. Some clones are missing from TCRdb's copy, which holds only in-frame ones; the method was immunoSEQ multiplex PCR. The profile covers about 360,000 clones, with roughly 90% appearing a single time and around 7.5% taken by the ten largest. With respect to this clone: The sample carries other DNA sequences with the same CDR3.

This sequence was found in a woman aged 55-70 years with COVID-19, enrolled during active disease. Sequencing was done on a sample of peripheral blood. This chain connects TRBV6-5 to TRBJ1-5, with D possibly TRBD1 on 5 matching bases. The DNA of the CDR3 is TGTGCCAGCAGGGCGGGGACCGTAAATCAGCCCCAGCATTTT. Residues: CASRAGTVNQPQHF.